Included here is one T cell receptor beta chain sequence, with context. The sample comes from a study of cytomegalovirus exposure and HLA in healthy donors. Trimming took 3 bases from V and 6 from J, leaving 18 bases between them. Germline V CDR1 and CDR2: MGHRA, YSYEKL. The CDR3 has 15 residues. With 60 Vbeta and 13 Jbeta primers, the PCR was carried out. TCRdb's copy holds only in-frame clones and misses some; the assay was immunoSEQ multiplex PCR. The sample holds roughly 120,000 clones, around 80% seen once. This TCR came from a woman aged 18 to 35 in good health and CMV-seropositive. Sequenced sample: PBMCs. The chain links TRBV4-1 to TRBJ2-7; D gene uncertain. The CDR3 DNA reads as TGCGCCAGCAGCCAGTATGGCGACTCTCTGGGCGAGCAGTACTTC. Encoded protein: CASSQYGDSLGEQYF.